These 5 T cell receptor beta chains were sequenced from one sample in a study of CD8 T cells in Susac syndrome. Reverse transcription used roughly 0.5 to 1 ug RNA and random hexamers. Each CDR3 protein is one row after TCRdb ran MiXCR on the immunoSEQ multiplex PCR reads. The sample carries 160,000 or so distinct CDR3 sequences, 90% to 95% recorded once. Sample: CD4+ T cells from PBMCs. The receptors were gathered from a human donor with Susac syndrome.

This chain joins TRBV5-1 and TRBJ1-2; D unresolved. Germline V gene lookup returns CDR1 SGHRS and CDR2 YFSETQ. The ends were cut back, 3 bases at V and 2 bases at J, with 14 bases in the middle. The CDR3 is 15 residues long. CDR3 residues: CASSSPVGSNYGYTF. The DNA for the CDR3 is TGCGCCAGCAGCTCGCCAGTGGGTTCGAACTATGGCTACACCTTC.

CDR3 bases: TGCAGTGCTAAGGCAGGGAGTGAGCAGTTCTTC. Translated: CSAKAGSEQFF. This chain links TRBV20-1 with TRBJ2-1; D tentatively reads TRBD1 or TRBD2 (5 bases each). Per germline, CDR1 DFQATT and CDR2 SNEGSKA (reference sequence). Trimming pared 4 bases from V and 9 bases from J, leaving 10 bases between. This CDR3 contains 11 residues.

The rearrangement joins TRBV9 to TRBJ2-3, with a weak D call TRBD2 (5 bases). The CDR3 is 15 amino acids. V was cut by 3 bases and J by 2 bases, with 13 bases left in between. Looked up from germline, CDR1 is SGDLS and CDR2 is YYNGEE. The DNA for the CDR3 is TGTGCCAGCAGCGACACCGGGGAGTCCACAGATACGCAGTATTTT. Protein product: CASSDTGESTDTQYF.

The V call is TRBV7-2, the J call TRBJ2-7, with no clear D. CDR3 size: 14 residues. Between the trimmed V and J ends, which lost 1 base and 0 bases, there was a span of 7 bases. The V gene's germline CDR1 is SGHTA and CDR2 FQGNSA. CDR3 sequence reads: CASSLDRNSYEQYF. The CDR3 DNA reads TGTGCCAGCAGCTTAGATAGAAACTCCTACGAGCAGTACTTC.

V gene TRBV20-1 combines with J gene TRBJ2-3; 8 nucleotides align to TRBD2. With V trimmed by 3 bases and J by 1 base, 3 bases remained unmatched. In germline, CDR1 is DFQATT, CDR2 SNEGSKA (reference sequence). The CDR3 sequence is 14 residues long. The CDR3 DNA reads as TGCAGTGCTAGTTTGACTAGCGGCACAGATACGCAGTATTTT. Encoded protein: CSASLTSGTDTQYF.